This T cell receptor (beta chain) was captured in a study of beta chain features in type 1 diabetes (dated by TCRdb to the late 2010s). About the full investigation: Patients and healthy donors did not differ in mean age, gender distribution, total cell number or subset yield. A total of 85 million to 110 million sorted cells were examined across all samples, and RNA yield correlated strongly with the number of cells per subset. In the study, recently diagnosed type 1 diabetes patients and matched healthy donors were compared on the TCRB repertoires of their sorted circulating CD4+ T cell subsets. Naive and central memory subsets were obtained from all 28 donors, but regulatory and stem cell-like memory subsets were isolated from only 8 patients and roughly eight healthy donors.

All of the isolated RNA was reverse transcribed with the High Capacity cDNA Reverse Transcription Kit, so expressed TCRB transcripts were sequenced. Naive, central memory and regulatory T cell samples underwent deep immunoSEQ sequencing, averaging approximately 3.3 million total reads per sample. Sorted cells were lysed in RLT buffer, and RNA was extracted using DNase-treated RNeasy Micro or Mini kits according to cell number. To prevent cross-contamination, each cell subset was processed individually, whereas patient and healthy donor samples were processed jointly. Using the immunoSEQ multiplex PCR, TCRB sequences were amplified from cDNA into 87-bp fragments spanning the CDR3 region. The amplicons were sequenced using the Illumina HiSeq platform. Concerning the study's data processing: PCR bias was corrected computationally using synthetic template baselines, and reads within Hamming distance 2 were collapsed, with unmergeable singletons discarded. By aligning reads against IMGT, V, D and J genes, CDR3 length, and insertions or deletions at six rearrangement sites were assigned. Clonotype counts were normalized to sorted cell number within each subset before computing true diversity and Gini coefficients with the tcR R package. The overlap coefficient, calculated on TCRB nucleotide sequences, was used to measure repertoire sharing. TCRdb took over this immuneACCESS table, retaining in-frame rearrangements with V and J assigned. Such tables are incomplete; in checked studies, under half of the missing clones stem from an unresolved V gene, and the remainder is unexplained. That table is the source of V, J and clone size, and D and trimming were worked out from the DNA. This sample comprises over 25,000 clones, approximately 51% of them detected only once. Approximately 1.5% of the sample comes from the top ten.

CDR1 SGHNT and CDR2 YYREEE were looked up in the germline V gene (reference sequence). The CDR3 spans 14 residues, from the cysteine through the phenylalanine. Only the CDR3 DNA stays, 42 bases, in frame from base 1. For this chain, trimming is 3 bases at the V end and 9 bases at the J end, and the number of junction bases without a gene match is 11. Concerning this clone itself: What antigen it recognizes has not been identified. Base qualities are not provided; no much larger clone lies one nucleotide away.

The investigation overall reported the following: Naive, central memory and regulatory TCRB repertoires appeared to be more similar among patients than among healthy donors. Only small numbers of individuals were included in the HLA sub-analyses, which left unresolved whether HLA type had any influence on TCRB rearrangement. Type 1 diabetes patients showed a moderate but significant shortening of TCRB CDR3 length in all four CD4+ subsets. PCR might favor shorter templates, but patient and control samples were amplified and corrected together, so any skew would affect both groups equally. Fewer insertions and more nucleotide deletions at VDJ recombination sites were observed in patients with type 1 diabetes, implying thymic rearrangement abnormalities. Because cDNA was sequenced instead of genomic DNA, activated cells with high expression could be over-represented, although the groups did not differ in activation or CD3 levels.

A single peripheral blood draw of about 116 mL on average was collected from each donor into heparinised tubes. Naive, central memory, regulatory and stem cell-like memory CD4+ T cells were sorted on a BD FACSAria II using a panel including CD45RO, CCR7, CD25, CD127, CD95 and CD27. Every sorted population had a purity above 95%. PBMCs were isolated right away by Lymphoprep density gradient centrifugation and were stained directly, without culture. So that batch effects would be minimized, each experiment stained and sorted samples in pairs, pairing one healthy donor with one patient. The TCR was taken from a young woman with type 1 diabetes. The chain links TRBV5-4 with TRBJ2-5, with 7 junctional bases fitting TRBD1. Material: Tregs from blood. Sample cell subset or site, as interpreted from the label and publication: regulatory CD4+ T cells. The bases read TGTGCCAGCAGCTCTGGACAGCGGCAGGGGGCCCAGTACTTC. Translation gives CASSSGQRQGAQYF.